This TCR beta chain was observed in a study of T-cell reconstitution after alpha-beta-depleted transplantation in children. Unique molecular identifiers were incorporated into the prepared TCRbeta library. TCRdb re-called the PCR reads through MiXCR, storing one row per CDR3 protein. The repertoire includes 150,000 to 200,000 distinct CDR3 sequences, 13% to 15% of them detected once, and less than 15% sits in the top ten. Trimming removed 3 bases from V and 12 bases from J, with 9 bases in between. The CDR3 spans 11 residues. The chain recombines TRBV12-3 or TRBV12-4 with TRBJ2-1; TRBD2 is a possible D gene (6 bases). This sequence originates from a human donor who donated a stem cell graft to a child with acute lymphoblastic leukemia. Sequencing used PBMCs from the stem cell graft donor, obtained from the stem cell graft. In DNA, the CDR3 is TGTGCCAGCAGTTTCGGGACTTCGCAGTTCTTC. It translates to CASSFGTSQFF.